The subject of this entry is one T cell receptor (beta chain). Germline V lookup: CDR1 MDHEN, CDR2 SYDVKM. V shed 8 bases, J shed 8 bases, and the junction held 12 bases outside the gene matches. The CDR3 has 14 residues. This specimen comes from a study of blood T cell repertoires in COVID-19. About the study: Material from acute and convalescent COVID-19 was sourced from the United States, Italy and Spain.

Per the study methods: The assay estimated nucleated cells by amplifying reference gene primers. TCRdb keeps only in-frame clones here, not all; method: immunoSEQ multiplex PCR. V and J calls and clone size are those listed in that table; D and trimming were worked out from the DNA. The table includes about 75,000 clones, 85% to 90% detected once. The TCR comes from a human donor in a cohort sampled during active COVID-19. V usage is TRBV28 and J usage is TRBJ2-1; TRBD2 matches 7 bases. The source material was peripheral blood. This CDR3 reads CASYGRVRVDEQFF. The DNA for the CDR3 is TGTGCCAGCTATGGGAGGGTACGTGTCGATGAGCAGTTCTTC. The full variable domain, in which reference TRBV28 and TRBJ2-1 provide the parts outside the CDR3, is DVKVTQSSRYLVKRTGEKVFLECVQDMDHENMFWYRQDPGLGLRLIYFSYDVKMKEKGDIPEGYSVSREKKERFSLILESASTNQTSMYLCASYGRVRVDEQFFGPGTRLTVL.